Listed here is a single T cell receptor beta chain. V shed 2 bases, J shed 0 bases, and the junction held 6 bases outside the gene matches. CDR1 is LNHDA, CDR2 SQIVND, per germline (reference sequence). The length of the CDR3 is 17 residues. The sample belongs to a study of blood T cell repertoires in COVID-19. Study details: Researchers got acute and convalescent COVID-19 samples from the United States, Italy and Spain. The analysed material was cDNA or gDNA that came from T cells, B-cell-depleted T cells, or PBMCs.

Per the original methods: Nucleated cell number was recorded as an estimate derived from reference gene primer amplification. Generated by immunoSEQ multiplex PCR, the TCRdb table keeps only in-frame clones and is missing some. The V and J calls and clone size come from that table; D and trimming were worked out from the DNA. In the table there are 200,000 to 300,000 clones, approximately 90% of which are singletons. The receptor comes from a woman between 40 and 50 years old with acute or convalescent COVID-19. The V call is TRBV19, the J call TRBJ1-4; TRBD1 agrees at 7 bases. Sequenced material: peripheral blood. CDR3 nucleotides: TGTGCCAGTAGTATATCTTCCGGGACAGCAACTAATGAAAAACTGTTTTTT. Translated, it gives CASSISSGTATNEKLFF. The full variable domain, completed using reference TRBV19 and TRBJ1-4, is DGGITQSPKYLFRKEGQNVTLSCEQNLNHDAMYWYRQDPGQGLRLIYYSQIVNDFQKGDIAEGYSVSREKKESFPLTVTSAQKNPTAFYLCASSISSGTATNEKLFFGSGTQLSVL.